This TCR beta chain was sequenced for a study of control samples from healthy donors and cancer patients. The data were produced by immunoSEQ multiplex PCR, yet TCRdb's version contains in-frame clones alone and is incomplete. Here the sample spans roughly 84,000 clones, approximately 89% being singletons. Germline CDR1 and CDR2: KGHSH and LQKENI. V was pared by 6 bases and J by 1 base, with 18 bases between. This CDR3 contains 16 residues. The source of this sequence is a man aged 45 to 65 in good health. Sequencing was performed on blood. The chain has TRBV18 and TRBJ1-1; TRBD1 is a possible D gene (5 bases). The CDR3 protein is CASSPVRGEGNTEAFF. As DNA, the CDR3 is TGTGCCAGCTCGCCTGTACGAGGGGAAGGGAACACTGAAGCTTTCTTT.